One T cell receptor beta chain is described in this entry. Its binding antigen is unknown. No clone much larger than this one lies a single base away; base qualities are absent. CDR3 length: 13 amino acids, cysteine to phenylalanine. The entry retains the CDR3 DNA only, 39 bases that are in frame from base 1. Between the V and J ends, shortened by 3 bases and 3 bases respectively, the junction contains 8 bases. The germline V gene (reference sequence) yields SEHNR for CDR1 and FQNEAQ for CDR2. These data come from a study of follicular helper T cells after annual influenza vaccination (dated by TCRdb to the late 2010s). With regard to the full study: Blood was drawn on days 0, 7 and 28 after each seasonal influenza vaccination. To look at recall of cTfh clones, some subjects were tracked through successive annual vaccinations covering the 2013-2014, 2014-2015 and 2015-2016 seasons. One week after vaccination, a second recruited cohort of approximately 11 subjects (Table S1) displayed a similar ICOS+CD38+ cTfh response. Multi-year samples were available from six subjects, with four subjects covering two vaccination seasons and two subjects covering three seasons. The 2013-2014 samples were cryopreserved, while the 2015 samples were processed right after collection. Points the paper makes about the study in general: Only about 9.5-21% of analyzed cells yielded productive TCRB sequences, so sampling of rare clonotypes was not possible. Day 7 ICOS+CD38+ clones were most often found later in ICOS-CD38- cTfh, suggesting that subset may serve as a memory reservoir. Successive annual vaccinations recalled a recurrent oligoclonal ICOS+CD38+ cTfh response that contained tetramer and AIM influenza-specific clonotypes. ICOS+CD38+ cTfh clonality correlated with the frequency of that population, and its change correlated with the change in circulating plasmablast frequency.

The time point tag for this specimen amounts to: 2014-2015 season, pre-vaccination. Adults received seasonal inactivated influenza vaccine (Fluvarix), and TCRB sequencing tracked sorted blood CD4 subsets before and after vaccination. To be eligible, subjects had to live in the community and must not have received influenza vaccine in the previous 6 months. Reasons for exclusion included contraindications to influenza vaccine, substance abuse, HIV/AIDS, active malignancy, immunomodulatory medication, and active illness such as respiratory infection. At each time point, somewhere between roughly 40 and 100 mL of blood was taken. Non-naive CD4+CXCR5+PD-1+ cells were defined as circulating Tfh and were sorted into ICOS+CD38+ and ICOS-CD38- fractions. Either Ficoll-Paque PLUS or SepMate separation was used to isolate PBMC. Before DNA was extracted, the cell subsets were sorted from PBMC using a BD FACS Aria.

Preparation of the library involved the immunoSEQ multiplex PCR assay. Adaptive Biotechnologies handled the TCRB amplification, library preparation, sequencing and preliminary bioinformatics at Survey level resolution. For TCRB sequencing, genomic DNA from the sorted cTfh populations was amplified by multiplex PCR. Per the original workflow: In R, clonality was calculated as 1 minus the normalized Shannon entropy, and the Gini index was computed using the R package ineq. The overlap score was defined as the summed counts of shared sequences divided by the total counts of all sequences in both compared samples. Shared-clonotype significance used Fisher's exact test assuming a theoretical repertoire of 10^7 TCRB sequences. The table comes from immuneACCESS by way of TCRdb, which keeps in-frame sequences with V and J called. Part of the clones is missing from these tables; in studies checked, under half for an unresolved V gene and the rest for unknown reasons. That table supplies the V and J calls and clone size; D and trimming were determined from the DNA. This sample gives roughly 27,000 clones in total; approximately 80% of them show up just once. The ten largest make up roughly 1.1% of the sample.

The rearranged segments are TRBV7-9 and TRBJ2-5, with no confidently assigned D gene. The sequenced sample was CXCR5+ CD38- circulating T follicular helper cells from blood, obtained on the day of influenza vaccination. This specimen's cell subset or site label, per the study, means: circulating Tfh, non-naive CD4+CXCR5+PD-1+ (ICOS+CD38+ or ICOS-CD38-). This sequence originates from an adult who received the influenza vaccine. The CDR3 region has the sequence CASSLARKETQYF. The DNA sequence is as follows: TGTGCCAGCAGCTTGGCTAGGAAAGAGACCCAGTACTTC.